Detailed here is one T cell receptor beta chain. Its antigen is not identified. This entry belongs to a study of T cell responses to AZD1222 COVID-19 vaccine. The overall study: The analysis combined second doses at about 4 or about 12 weeks.

Study results and caveats: Sampling captured repertoires only after the peak T cell response. At 160-218 and 743-854, vaccine-associated CD4 TCRs were dominant, and they spanned spike. Recipients of two AZD1222 doses showed rising Spike-specific TCR breadth and depth.

Libraries were prepared by immunoSEQ multiplex PCR; TCRdb keeps only in-frame clonotypes and omits some of them. The sample records approximately 150,000 clones, about 89% being singletons. Per germline, CDR1 SGHAT and CDR2 FQNNGV. CDR3 length equals 16 residues. V was clipped by 5 bases and J by 4 bases; unmatched bases: 9. The chain is built from TRBV11-2 and TRBJ2-2; TRBD2 matches 8 bases. The sample was peripheral blood, taken on day 0 of AZD1222 vaccination. This receptor was identified in an adult in good health. The CDR3 DNA is TGTGCCAGCAGCCCGATTAGCGGGGTAGCCACCGGGGAGCTGTTTTTT. Translation: CASSPISGVATGELFF.